A single T cell receptor beta chain is shown here with its context. The sample is drawn from a study of OX40 agonist ivuxolimab in advanced cancers. The ends were cut back, 1 base at V and 0 bases at J, with 5 bases in the middle. This CDR3 is built from 14 residues. The V gene's germline CDR1 is LNHDA and CDR2 SQIVND (reference sequence). The protocol was immunoSEQ multiplex PCR, while the TCRdb copy is restricted to in-frame clones and leaves out a portion. The sample carries around 60,000 clones, roughly four fifths recorded once. The origin of this receptor is an adult with an advanced solid tumor such as melanoma, head and neck, liver or kidney cancer. The starting material was CD4+ or CD8+ T cells sorted from blood, obtained in a trial of the OX40 agonist ivuxolimab. This chain uses TRBV19 with TRBJ2-3; D is undetermined. CDR3 nucleotide sequence: TGTGCCAGTAGTATAGTTTCGAGCACAGATACGCAGTATTTT. Translated, it gives CASSIVSSTDTQYF.